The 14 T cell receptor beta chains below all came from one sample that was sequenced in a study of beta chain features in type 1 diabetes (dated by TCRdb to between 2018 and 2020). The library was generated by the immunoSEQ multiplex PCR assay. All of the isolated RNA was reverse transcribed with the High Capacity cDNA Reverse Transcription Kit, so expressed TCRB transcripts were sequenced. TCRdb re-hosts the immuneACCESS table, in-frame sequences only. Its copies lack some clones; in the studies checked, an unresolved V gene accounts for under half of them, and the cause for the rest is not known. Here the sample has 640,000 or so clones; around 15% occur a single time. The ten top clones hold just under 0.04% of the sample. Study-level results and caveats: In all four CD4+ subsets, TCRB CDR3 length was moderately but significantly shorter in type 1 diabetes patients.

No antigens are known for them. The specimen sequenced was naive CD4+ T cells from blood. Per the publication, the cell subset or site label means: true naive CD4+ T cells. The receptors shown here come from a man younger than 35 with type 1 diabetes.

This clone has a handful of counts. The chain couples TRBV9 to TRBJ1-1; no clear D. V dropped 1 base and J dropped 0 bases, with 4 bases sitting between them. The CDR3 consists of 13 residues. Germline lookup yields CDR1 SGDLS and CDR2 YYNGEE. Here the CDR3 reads CASSVQMNTEAFF. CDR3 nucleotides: TGTGCCAGCAGCGTACAGATGAACACTGAAGCTTTCTTT.

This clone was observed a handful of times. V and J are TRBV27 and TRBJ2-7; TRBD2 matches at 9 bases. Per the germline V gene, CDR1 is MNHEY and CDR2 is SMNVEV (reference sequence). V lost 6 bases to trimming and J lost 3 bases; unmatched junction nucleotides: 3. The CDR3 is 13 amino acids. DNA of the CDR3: TGTGCCAGCAGGGGGACTAGCAGCTACGAGCAGTACTTC. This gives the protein CASRGTSSYEQYF.

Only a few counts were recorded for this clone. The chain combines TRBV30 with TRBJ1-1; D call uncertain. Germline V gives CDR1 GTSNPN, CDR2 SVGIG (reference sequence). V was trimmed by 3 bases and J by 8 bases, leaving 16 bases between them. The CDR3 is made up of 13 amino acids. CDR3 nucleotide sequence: TGTGCCTGGAGCTCTGGGGTAGGTTTAGAAGCTTTCTTT. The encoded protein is CAWSSGVGLEAFF.

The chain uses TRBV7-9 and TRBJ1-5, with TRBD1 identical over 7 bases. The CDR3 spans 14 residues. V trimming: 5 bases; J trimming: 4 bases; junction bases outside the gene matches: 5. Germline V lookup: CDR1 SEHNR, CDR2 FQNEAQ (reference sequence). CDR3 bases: TGTGCCAGCAGCAGAGGACAGGCTAATCAGCCCCAGCATTTT. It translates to CASSRGQANQPQHF.

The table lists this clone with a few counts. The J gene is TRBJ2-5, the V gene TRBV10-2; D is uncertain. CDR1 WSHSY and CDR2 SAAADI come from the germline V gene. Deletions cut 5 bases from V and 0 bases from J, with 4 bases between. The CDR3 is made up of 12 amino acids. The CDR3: CASSSNQETQYF. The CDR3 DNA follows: TGCGCCAGCAGTTCAAACCAAGAGACCCAGTACTTC.

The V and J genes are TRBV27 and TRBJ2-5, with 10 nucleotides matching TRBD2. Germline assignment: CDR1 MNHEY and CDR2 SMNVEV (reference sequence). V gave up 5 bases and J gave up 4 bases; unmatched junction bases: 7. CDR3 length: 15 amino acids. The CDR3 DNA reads TGTGCCAGCAGTCCCGGGACTAGCGAGGCAGAGACCCAGTACTTC. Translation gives CASSPGTSEAETQYF.

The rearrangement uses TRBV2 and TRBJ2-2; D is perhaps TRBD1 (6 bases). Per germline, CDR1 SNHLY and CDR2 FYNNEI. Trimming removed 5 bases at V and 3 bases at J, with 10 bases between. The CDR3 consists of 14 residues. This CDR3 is CASSLTGHTGELFF. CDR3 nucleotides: TGTGCCAGCAGTTTGACAGGACACACCGGGGAGCTGTTTTTT.

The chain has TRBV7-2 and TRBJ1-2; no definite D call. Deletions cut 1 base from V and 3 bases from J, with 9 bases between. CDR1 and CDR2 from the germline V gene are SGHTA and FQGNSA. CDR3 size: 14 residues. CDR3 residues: CASSLGRIDYGYTF. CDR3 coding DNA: TGTGCCAGCAGCTTAGGACGAATCGACTATGGCTACACCTTC. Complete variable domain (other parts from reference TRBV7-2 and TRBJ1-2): GAGVSQSPSNKVTEKGKDVELRCDPISGHTALYWYRQSLGQGLEFLIYFQGNSAPDKSGLPSDRFSAERTGGSVSTLTIQRTQQEDSAVYLCASSLGRIDYGYTFGSGTRLTVV.

CDR3 region: CAWRGTTNSYEQYF. The CDR3 DNA sequence: TGTGCCTGGAGAGGGACTACCAACTCCTACGAGCAGTACTTC. The chain combines TRBV30 with TRBJ2-7; 7 nucleotides agree with TRBD2. Looked up from germline, CDR1 is GTSNPN and CDR2 is SVGIG (reference sequence). The CDR3 spans 14 residues. V dropped 3 bases and J dropped 0; count of bases not matched to a gene: 5.

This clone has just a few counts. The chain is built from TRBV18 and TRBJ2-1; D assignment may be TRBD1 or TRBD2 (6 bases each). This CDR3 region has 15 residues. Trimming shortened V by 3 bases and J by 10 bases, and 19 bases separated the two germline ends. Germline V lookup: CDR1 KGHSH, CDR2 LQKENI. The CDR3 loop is CASSPAYGGGREQFF. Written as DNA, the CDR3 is TGTGCCAGCTCACCCGCATACGGAGGGGGTAGAGAGCAGTTCTTC. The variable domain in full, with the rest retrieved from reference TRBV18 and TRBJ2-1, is NAGVMQNPRHLVRRRGQEARLRCSPMKGHSHVYWYRQLPEEGLKFMVYLQKENIIDESGMPKERFSAEFPKEGPSILRIQQVVRGDSAAYFCASSPAYGGGREQFFGPGTRLTVL.

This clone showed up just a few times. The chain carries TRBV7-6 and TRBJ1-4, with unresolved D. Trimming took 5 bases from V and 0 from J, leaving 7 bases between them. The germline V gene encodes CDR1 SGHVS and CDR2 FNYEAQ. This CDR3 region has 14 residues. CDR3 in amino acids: CASSPATTNEKLFF. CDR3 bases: TGTGCCAGCAGCCCAGCTACAACTAATGAAAAACTGTTTTTT.

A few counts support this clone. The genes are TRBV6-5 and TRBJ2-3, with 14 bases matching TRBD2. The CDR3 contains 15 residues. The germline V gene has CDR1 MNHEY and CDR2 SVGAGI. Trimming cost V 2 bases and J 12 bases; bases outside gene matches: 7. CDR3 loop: CASSYGTSGSLSQYF. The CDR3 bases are TGTGCCAGCAGTTACGGGACTAGCGGGAGTTTAAGTCAGTATTTT.

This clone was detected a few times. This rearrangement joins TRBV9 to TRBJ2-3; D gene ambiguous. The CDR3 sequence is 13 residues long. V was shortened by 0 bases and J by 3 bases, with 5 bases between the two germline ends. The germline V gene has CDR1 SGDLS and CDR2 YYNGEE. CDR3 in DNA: TGTGCCAGCAGCGTAGTTCAGACAGATACGCAGTATTTT. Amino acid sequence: CASSVVQTDTQYF.

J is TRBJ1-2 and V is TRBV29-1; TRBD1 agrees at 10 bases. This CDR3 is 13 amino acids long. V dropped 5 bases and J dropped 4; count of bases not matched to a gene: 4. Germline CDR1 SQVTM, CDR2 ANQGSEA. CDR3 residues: CSVRTGGSYGYTF. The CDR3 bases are TGCAGCGTTAGGACAGGGGGAAGCTATGGCTACACCTTC.